This record covers a single T cell receptor (beta chain). Antigen unknown. The V and J ends lost 4 bases and 2 bases, in that order; junction bases with no gene match: 2. CDR3 length: 16 amino acids. Per the germline V gene, CDR1 is KGHDR and CDR2 is SFDVKD. The data stem from a study of T cell repertoires in cytomegalovirus infection. As for the study in general: Evidence of both CMV infection and a matching HLA type came from public TCR beta signatures.

TCRdb passed the reads through MiXCR, listing each CDR3 protein once. The table lists 650,000 to 900,000 distinct CDR3 sequences, less than 35% of them singletons. The sequencing used cultured CD8+ T cells from PBMCs, collected from culture after CMV antigen stimulation. This receptor was identified in a human donor in good health (CMV status not recorded). Some clones in this sample may be carry-over from other donors' samples. The chain recombines TRBV24-1 with TRBJ2-2; 11 nucleotides match TRBD2. CDR3 residues: CATSEGLAVNTGELFF. The CDR3, as DNA: TGTGCCACCAGTGAGGGACTAGCGGTTAACACCGGGGAGCTGTTTTTT.